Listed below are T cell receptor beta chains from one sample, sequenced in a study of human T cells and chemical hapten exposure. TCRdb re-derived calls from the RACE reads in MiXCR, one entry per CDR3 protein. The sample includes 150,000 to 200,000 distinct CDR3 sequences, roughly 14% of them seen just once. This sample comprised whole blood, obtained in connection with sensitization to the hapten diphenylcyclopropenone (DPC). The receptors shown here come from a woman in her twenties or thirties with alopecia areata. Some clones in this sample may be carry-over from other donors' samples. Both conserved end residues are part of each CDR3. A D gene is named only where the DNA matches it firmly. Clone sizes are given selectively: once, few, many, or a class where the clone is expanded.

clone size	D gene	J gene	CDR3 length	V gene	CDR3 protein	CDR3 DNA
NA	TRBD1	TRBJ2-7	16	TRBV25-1	CASSAMRGQSSYEQYF	TGTGCCAGCAGTGCGATGAGGGGACAGAGCTCCTACGAGCAGTACTTC
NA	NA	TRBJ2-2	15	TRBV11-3	CASSGDRTSLRELFF	TGTGCCAGCAGCGGGGACCGAACCTCATTGAGGGAGCTGTTTTTT
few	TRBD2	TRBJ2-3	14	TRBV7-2	CASSLLRGIDTQYF	TGTGCCAGCAGCTTACTGCGGGGGATAGATACGCAGTATTTT
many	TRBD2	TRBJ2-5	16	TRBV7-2	CASSYPLAGGGETQYF	TGTGCCAGCAGCTACCCACTAGCGGGCGGTGGAGAGACCCAGTACTTC
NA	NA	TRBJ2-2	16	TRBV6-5	CASRPSAFANTGELFF	TGTGCCAGCAGACCATCAGCGTTCGCGAACACCGGGGAGCTGTTTTTT
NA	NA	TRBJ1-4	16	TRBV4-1	CASSQGEGDRNEKLFF	TGCGCCAGCAGCCAAGGTGAAGGGGATCGTAATGAAAAACTGTTTTTT
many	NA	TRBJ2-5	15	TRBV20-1	CSARLNHDPQETQYF	TGCAGTGCTAGATTGAACCACGACCCCCAAGAGACCCAGTACTTC
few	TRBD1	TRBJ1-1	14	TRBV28	CASRKDRMNTEAFF	TGTGCCAGCAGGAAGGACAGGATGAACACTGAAGCTTTCTTT
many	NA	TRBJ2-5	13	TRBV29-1	CSANPGPEETQYF	TGCAGCGCCAATCCGGGACCTGAAGAGACCCAGTACTTC
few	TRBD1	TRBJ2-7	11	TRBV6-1	CATTGGNEQYF	TGTGCCACCACAGGGGGCAACGAGCAGTACTTC
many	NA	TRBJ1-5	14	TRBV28	CASSTGGSNQPQHF	TGTGCCAGCAGTACAGGAGGGAGCAATCAGCCCCAGCATTTT
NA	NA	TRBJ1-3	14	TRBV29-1	CSVEDSGSGNTIYF	TGCAGCGTTGAAGATAGCGGCTCTGGAAACACCATATATTTT
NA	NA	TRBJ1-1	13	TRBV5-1	CASSTHGNTEAFF	TGCGCCAGCAGCACACACGGGAACACTGAAGCTTTCTTT
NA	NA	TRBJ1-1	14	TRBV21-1	CASSRTGANTEAFF	TGTGCCAGCAGCCGCACAGGGGCGAACACTGAAGCTTTCTTT
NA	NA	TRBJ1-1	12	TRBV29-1	CSGHQGLGEAFF	TGCAGCGGACATCAGGGGCTTGGGGAAGCTTTCTTT
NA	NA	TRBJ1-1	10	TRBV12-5	CASGLGEAFF	TGTGCTAGTGGTTTGGGGGAAGCTTTCTTT
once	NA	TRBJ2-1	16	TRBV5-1	CASSQVSEGSYNEQFF	TGCGCCAGCAGCCAGGTTAGCGAAGGCTCCTACAATGAGCAGTTCTTC
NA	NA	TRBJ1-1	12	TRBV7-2	CASSLIRAEAFF	TGTGCCAGCAGCTTAATAAGGGCTGAAGCTTTCTTT
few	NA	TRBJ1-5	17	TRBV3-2	CASSQDSFRRGNQPQHF	TGTGCCAGCAGCCAAGATTCGTTCCGGCGGGGCAATCAGCCCCAGCATTTT
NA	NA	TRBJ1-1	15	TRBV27	CASSPWPIMNTEAFF	TGTGCCAGCAGTCCCTGGCCAATCATGAACACTGAAGCTTTCTTT
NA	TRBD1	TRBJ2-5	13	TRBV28	CASSSGQSETQYF	TGTGCCAGCAGTTCGGGACAGTCGGAGACCCAGTACTTC
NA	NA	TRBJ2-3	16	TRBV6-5	CASSSFGVSSTDTQYF	TGTGCCAGCAGTTCCTTCGGAGTTTCTAGCACAGATACGCAGTATTTT